These T cell receptor beta chains were read from a single sample in a study of T-cell reconstitution after alpha-beta-depleted transplantation in children. MiXCR, applied by TCRdb to the PCR reads, yields one record per CDR3 protein. The sample has almost 600,000 distinct CDR3 sequences, roughly a quarter seen once. The source material was PBMCs, sampled before TCRalphabeta/CD19-depleted stem cell transplant. These receptors were collected from a boy under two years old with Wiskott-Aldrich syndrome, due to receive a stem cell transplant. The CDR3 runs from the conserved cysteine through the conserved F or W. A D gene is named only where the DNA matches it firmly. Clone size appears in some rows only: once, few, many, or a class for an expanded clone.

D: -; size: -; V: TRBV12-3/TRBV12-4; J: TRBJ1-1; CDR3: CASSIQDGGAFF; DNA: TGTGCCAGCAGTATACAGGACGGCGGAGCTTTCTTT
D: -; size: -; V: TRBV6-1; J: TRBJ2-7; CDR3: CASSEPPYEQYF; DNA: TGTGCCAGCAGTGAACCCCCCTACGAGCAGTACTTC
D: -; size: few; V: TRBV5-1; J: TRBJ1-2; CDR3: CASSLMPDRRLAGYTF; DNA: TGCGCCAGCAGCTTGATGCCTGACAGGAGATTAGCCGGCTACACCTTC
D: -; size: -; V: TRBV10-3; J: TRBJ2-5; CDR3: CAISVGEQETQYF; DNA: TGTGCCATCAGTGTGGGGGAGCAAGAGACCCAGTACTTC
D: TRBD1; size: -; V: TRBV4-1; J: TRBJ2-5; CDR3: CASSQEGQGGTQYF; DNA: TGCGCCAGCAGCCAAGAAGGACAGGGCGGGACCCAGTACTTC
D: TRBD2; size: few; V: TRBV12-3/TRBV12-4; J: TRBJ2-1; CDR3: CASSSLLLAGVLGEQFF; DNA: TGTGCCAGCAGCTCGCTGCTCCTAGCGGGAGTGTTGGGCGAGCAGTTCTTC
D: -; size: few; V: TRBV7-8; J: TRBJ1-2; CDR3: CASSLYRARGYTF; DNA: TGTGCCAGCAGCCTCTACAGGGCCCGCGGCTACACCTTC
D: -; size: few; V: TRBV5-5; J: TRBJ1-2; CDR3: CASSFTGTPLNYGYTF; DNA: TGTGCCAGCAGCTTTACCGGGACACCTCTAAACTATGGCTACACCTTC
D: -; size: -; V: TRBV5-1; J: TRBJ2-1; CDR3: CASSLAGATSYNEQFF; DNA: TGCGCCAGCAGCTTGGCCGGGGCGACCTCCTACAATGAGCAGTTCTTC
D: -; size: -; V: TRBV5-1; J: TRBJ2-3; CDR3: CASSFGDQPGDTQYF; DNA: TGCGCCAGCAGCTTTGGGGACCAGCCGGGGGATACGCAGTATTTT